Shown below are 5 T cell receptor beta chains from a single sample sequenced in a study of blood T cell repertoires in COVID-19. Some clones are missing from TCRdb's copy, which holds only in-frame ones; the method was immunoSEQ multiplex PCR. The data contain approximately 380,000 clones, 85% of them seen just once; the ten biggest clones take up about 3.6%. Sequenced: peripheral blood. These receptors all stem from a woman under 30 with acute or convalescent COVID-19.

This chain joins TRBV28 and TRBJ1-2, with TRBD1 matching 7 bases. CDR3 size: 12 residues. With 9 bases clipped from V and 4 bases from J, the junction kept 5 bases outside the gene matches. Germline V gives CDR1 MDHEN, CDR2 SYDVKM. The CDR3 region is CASSGQSYGYTF. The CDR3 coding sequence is TGTGCCAGTTCGGGACAGAGCTATGGCTACACCTTC.

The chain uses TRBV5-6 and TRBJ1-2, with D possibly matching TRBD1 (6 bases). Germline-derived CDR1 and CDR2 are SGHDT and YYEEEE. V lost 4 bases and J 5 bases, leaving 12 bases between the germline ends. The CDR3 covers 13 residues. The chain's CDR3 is CASSRGAGYGYTF. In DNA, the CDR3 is TGTGCCAGCAGCCGGGGGGCAGGGTATGGCTACACCTTC.

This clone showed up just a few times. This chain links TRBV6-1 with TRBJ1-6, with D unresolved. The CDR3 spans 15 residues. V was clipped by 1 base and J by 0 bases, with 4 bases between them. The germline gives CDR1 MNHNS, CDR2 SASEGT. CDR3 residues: CASSEESSYNSPLHF. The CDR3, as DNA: TGTGCCAGCAGTGAAGAGAGCTCCTATAATTCACCCCTCCACTTT.

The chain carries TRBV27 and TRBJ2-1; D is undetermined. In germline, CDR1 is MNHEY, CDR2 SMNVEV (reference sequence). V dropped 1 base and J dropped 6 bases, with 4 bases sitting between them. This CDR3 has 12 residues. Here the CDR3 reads CASSLFGNEQFF. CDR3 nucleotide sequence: TGTGCCAGCAGTTTATTCGGCAATGAGCAGTTCTTC.

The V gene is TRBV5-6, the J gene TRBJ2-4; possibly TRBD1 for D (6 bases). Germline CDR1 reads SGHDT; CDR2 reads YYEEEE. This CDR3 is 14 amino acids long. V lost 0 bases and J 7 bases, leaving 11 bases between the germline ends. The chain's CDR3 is CASSLGTGRNIQYF. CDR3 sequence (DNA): TGTGCCAGCAGCTTGGGAACAGGGCGGAACATTCAGTACTTC.